This TCR beta chain was profiled in a study of blood T cell repertoires in COVID-19. Participants, about 18 to 90 years old, spanned 25 or so US areas. Authors' data handling: The assay estimated nucleated cells by amplifying reference gene primers. This table comes from immunoSEQ multiplex PCR, and its TCRdb copy is limited to in-frame clones, with some not included. V and J calls and clone size are those listed in that table; D and trimming were worked out from the DNA. This sample has 150,000 or so clones; roughly 87% occur once, and the top ten carry approximately 3.8%. Germline lookup yields CDR1 MDHEN and CDR2 SYDVKM. V lost 5 bases, J lost 8 bases, and 11 bases stayed unmatched. CDR3 size: 15 residues.

J is TRBJ1-4 and V is TRBV28; 7 nucleotides match TRBD1. The sequencing sample was made of PBMCs or T cells enriched from blood (not recorded which). This clonotype originated in a middle-aged woman who had been exposed to COVID-19. CDR3 bases: TGTGCCAGCAGTCCGCGGACAGGTAAAAGAGAAAAACTGTTTTTT. It specifies CASSPRTGKREKLFF.